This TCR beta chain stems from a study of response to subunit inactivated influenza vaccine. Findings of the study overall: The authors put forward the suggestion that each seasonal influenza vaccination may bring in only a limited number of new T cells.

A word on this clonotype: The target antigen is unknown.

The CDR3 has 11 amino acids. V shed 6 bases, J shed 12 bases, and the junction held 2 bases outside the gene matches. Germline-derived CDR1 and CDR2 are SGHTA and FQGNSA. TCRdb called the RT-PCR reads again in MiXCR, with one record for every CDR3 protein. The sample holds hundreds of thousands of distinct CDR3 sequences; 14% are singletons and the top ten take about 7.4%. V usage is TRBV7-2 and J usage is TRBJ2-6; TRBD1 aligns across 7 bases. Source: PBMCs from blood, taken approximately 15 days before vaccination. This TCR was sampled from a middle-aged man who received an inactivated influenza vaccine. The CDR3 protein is CASRRTGVLTF. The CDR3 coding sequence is TGTGCCAGCAGAAGGACAGGCGTCCTGACTTTC.